This TCR beta chain appears in the sequencing data of a study of T-cell reconstitution after alpha-beta-depleted transplantation in children. Per the germline V gene, CDR1 is SGHRS and CDR2 is YFSETQ. V trimming: 5 bases; J trimming: 3 bases; junction bases outside the gene matches: 7. CDR3 length: 15 amino acids. Ten or more counts support this clonotype. Preparation of the TCRbeta library involved a method that used unique molecular identifiers. TCRdb reanalysed the PCR reads using MiXCR and keeps one entry per CDR3 protein. The sample has some 300,000 distinct CDR3 sequences, approximately 10% seen once.

The gene calls are TRBV5-1 and TRBJ2-3, with 9 bases fitting TRBD2. The clonotype comes from a human donor who donated a stem cell graft to a child with acute lymphoblastic leukemia. Sequenced material: PBMCs from the stem cell graft donor, taken from the stem cell graft. The CDR3 DNA sequence: TGCGCCAGCAGACCACCGGGACTAGCAACAGATACGCAGTATTTT. It translates to CASRPPGLATDTQYF.